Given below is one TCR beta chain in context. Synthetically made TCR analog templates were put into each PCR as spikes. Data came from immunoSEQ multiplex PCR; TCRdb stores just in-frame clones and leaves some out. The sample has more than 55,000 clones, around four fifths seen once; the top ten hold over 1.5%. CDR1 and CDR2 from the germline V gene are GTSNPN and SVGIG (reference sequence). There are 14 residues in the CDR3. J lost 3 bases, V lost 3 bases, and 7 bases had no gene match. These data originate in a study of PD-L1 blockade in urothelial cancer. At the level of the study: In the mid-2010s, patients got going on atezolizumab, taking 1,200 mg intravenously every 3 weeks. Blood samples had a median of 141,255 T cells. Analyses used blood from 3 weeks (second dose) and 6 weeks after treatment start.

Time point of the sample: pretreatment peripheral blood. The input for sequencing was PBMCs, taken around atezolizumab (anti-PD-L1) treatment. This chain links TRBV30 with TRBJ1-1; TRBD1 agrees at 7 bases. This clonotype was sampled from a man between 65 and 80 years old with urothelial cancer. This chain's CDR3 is CAWSQLDRDTEAFF. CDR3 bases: TGTGCCTGGAGCCAACTCGACAGGGACACTGAAGCTTTCTTT.